One sample yielded the 29 T cell receptor beta chains listed below, sequenced in a study of T cells in Graves' hyperthyroidism and ophthalmopathy. RNA transcripts were the template for amplifying TCR beta CDR3 regions. The TCR CDR3 was amplified in a first-round RT-PCR using the HTBI primer set. TCRdb analysed the multiplex PCR reads with MiXCR anew, one entry per CDR3 protein. Seen here are fewer than 400,000 distinct CDR3 sequences, 15% to 19% observed once, and the top ten hold about 30%. Source material: blood. Receptors were obtained from a woman aged 18-29 years with Graves' hyperthyroidism that later progressed to Graves' ophthalmopathy.

This rearrangement joins TRBV6-1 to TRBJ2-1; 9 nucleotides align to TRBD2. The junction had 8 bases not matched to a gene; V was cut back by 6 bases and J by 5 bases. This CDR3 has 15 residues. The V gene's germline CDR1 is MNHNS and CDR2 SASEGT. This CDR3 reads CASSPTSGYNNEQFF. The CDR3 DNA reads TGTGCCAGCAGCCCGACTAGCGGATACAACAATGAGCAGTTCTTC.

Ten or more counts support this clonotype. V gene TRBV29-1 combines with J gene TRBJ2-1, with D tentatively TRBD2 (5 bases). CDR3 length equals 12 residues. Trimming removed 4 bases from V and 6 bases from J, with 10 bases in between. Per the germline V gene, CDR1 is SQVTM and CDR2 is ANQGSEA. CDR3 DNA sequence: TGCAGCGTTGCGACTAATCTCAATGAGCAGTTCTTC. This gives the protein CSVATNLNEQFF.

Ten or more counts support this clonotype. The V call is TRBV18, the J call TRBJ1-1; D uncertain. This CDR3 region has 13 residues. Germline CDR1 is KGHSH and CDR2 is LQKENI. V gave up 3 bases and J gave up 2 bases, with 7 bases separating them. CDR3 region: CASSPNRNTEAFF. The CDR3 coding sequence is TGTGCCAGCTCACCTAACAGAAACACTGAAGCTTTCTTT.

The CDR3 DNA is TGCGCCAGCAGCGAGGGCTGGGTAGTGAACACTGAAGCTTTCTTT. It translates to CASSEGWVVNTEAFF. The V gene is TRBV5-1, the J gene TRBJ1-1; no clear D gene. The CDR3 is made up of 15 amino acids. From germline, CDR1 is SGHRS and CDR2 YFSETQ. Trimming stripped 4 bases from V and 0 bases from J, with 13 bases between.

This clonotype was observed at least ten times. The chain combines TRBV28 with TRBJ1-5; D is ambiguous. V was pared by 5 bases and J by 7 bases, with 18 bases between. In germline, CDR1 is MDHEN, CDR2 SYDVKM. The CDR3 spans 15 residues. The CDR3 protein is CASSPPDPTGQPQHF. Written as DNA, the CDR3 is TGTGCCAGCAGTCCCCCGGACCCAACGGGGCAGCCCCAGCATTTT.

The chain couples TRBV12-3 or TRBV12-4 to TRBJ2-7, with 10 nucleotides matching TRBD2. V lost 5 bases to trimming and J lost 4 bases; unmatched junction nucleotides: 8. The CDR3 is made up of 15 amino acids. In DNA form, the CDR3 reads TGTGCCAGCAGTCCATGGCTAGCGGGAGTGTACGAGCAGTACTTC. It codes for CASSPWLAGVYEQYF.

There are many counts of this clonotype. The chain carries TRBV28 and TRBJ2-2; perhaps TRBD2 as D (5 bases). Trimming stripped 6 bases from V and 7 bases from J, with 9 bases between. CDR1 MDHEN and CDR2 SYDVKM come from the germline V gene. This CDR3 spans 12 amino acids. The DNA for the CDR3 is TGTGCCAGCAGGAGGGAAATCGGGGAGCTGTTTTTT. Encoded protein: CASRREIGELFF.

V gene TRBV19 combines with J gene TRBJ2-3; TRBD1 might be the D (5 bases). Trimming removed 6 bases from V and 1 base from J, with 11 bases in between. Germline loops: CDR1 LNHDA, CDR2 SQIVND (reference sequence). CDR3 length: 14 amino acids. The CDR3 sequence: CASRQGFGTDTQYF. The CDR3 DNA reads as TGTGCCAGTAGGCAGGGTTTTGGCACAGATACGCAGTATTTT.

This clonotype was detected a few times. The chain has TRBV6-9 and TRBJ2-7; TRBD1 is a possible D gene (6 bases). Trimming pared 2 bases from V and 0 bases from J, leaving 11 bases between. The germline CDR1 and CDR2 sequences are MNHGY and SVAAGI. This CDR3 has 15 amino acids. CDR3: CASSYEGDPSYEQYF. The CDR3 nucleotides read TGTGCCAGCAGTTATGAGGGGGATCCCTCCTACGAGCAGTACTTC.

This clonotype was detected ten times or more. The chain is built from TRBV29-1 and TRBJ2-7; D is ambiguous. V was pared by 0 bases and J by 5 bases, with 5 bases between. Germline V gene lookup returns CDR1 SQVTM and CDR2 ANQGSEA. The CDR3 length is 11 residues. CDR3: CSVEDPDEQYF. The CDR3 nucleotides read TGCAGCGTTGAAGATCCGGACGAGCAGTACTTC.

The V gene is TRBV20-1, the J gene TRBJ1-5; 7 nucleotides align to TRBD1. V lost 6 bases to trimming and J lost 3 bases; unmatched junction nucleotides: 8. Germline V gene data show CDR1 as DFQATT and CDR2 as SNEGSKA (reference sequence). This CDR3 is 14 amino acids long. CDR3 in amino acids: CSAPLGGPNQPQHF. CDR3 DNA sequence: TGCAGTGCCCCGCTAGGGGGCCCCAATCAGCCCCAGCATTTT.

In this sample, this clonotype turned up many times. The rearrangement joins TRBV27 to TRBJ2-7; 9 bases match TRBD2. This CDR3 is 16 amino acids long. Germline V gives CDR1 MNHEY, CDR2 SMNVEV (reference sequence). J was trimmed by 4 bases and V by 5 bases; bases with no gene match: 12. DNA of the CDR3: TGTGCCAGCAGTATATTAGCGGGAGAAAAAAGGTACGAGCAGTACTTC. Translated, it gives CASSILAGEKRYEQYF.

This clonotype was seen repeatedly, ten times or more. The J gene is TRBJ2-1, the V gene TRBV28, with 11 bases aligning to TRBD2. The CDR3 totals 15 residues. The V and J ends lost 6 bases and 7 bases, in that order; junction bases with no gene match: 8. Germline assignment: CDR1 MDHEN and CDR2 SYDVKM. This CDR3 is CASRLTSGRLNEQFF. The CDR3 nucleotides read TGTGCCAGCAGGCTAACTAGCGGGAGATTGAATGAGCAGTTCTTC.

The DNA of the CDR3 is TGTGCCAGTAGTAAGACAGGGGGAGCTTTCTTT. It codes for CASSKTGGAFF. The rearrangement links TRBV19 to TRBJ1-1; 9 bases map to TRBD1. Germline lookup yields CDR1 LNHDA and CDR2 SQIVND (reference sequence). The CDR3 has 11 residues. V shed 4 bases, J shed 10 bases, and the junction held 1 base outside the gene matches.

The table lists this clonotype with a few counts. The J gene is TRBJ2-7, the V gene TRBV20-1, with 8 bases aligning to TRBD1. J lost 4 bases, V lost 3 bases, and 8 bases had no gene match. The CDR3 has 14 residues. Germline loops: CDR1 DFQATT, CDR2 SNEGSKA (reference sequence). The CDR3 DNA reads TGCAGTGCTAGGGACAGGGAGTATAGTTACGAGCAGTACTTC. Residues: CSARDREYSYEQYF.

The chain uses TRBV15 and TRBJ2-1; no reliable D call. The CDR3 has 13 amino acids. Trimming removed 0 bases at V and 6 bases at J, with 6 bases between. In germline, CDR1 is LNHNV, CDR2 YYDKDF (reference sequence). CDR3 DNA: TGTGCCACCAGCAGAGATCACGGCAATGAGCAGTTCTTC. Translating gives CATSRDHGNEQFF.

This clonotype has at least ten counts. The chain couples TRBV6-1 to TRBJ1-4; TRBD1 is a possible D gene (6 bases). CDR3 size: 15 residues. The germline CDR1 and CDR2 sequences are MNHNS and SASEGT. Trimming removed 5 bases at V and 5 bases at J, with 15 bases between. CDR3 DNA sequence: TGTGCCAGCAGTTCTTTACAGGGAAACAATGAAAAACTGTTTTTT. It codes for CASSSLQGNNEKLFF.

This clonotype was counted a single time. This rearrangement joins TRBV9 to TRBJ2-7; D possibly corresponds to TRBD2 (5 bases). V was clipped by 4 bases and J by 0 bases, with 17 bases between them. CDR1 is SGDLS and CDR2 is YYNGEE in the germline V gene. CDR3 length: 16 amino acids. The CDR3 DNA is TGTGCCAGCAGCCCTTCCGGACTCTCAACCTCCTACGAGCAGTACTTC. Its translation: CASSPSGLSTSYEQYF. The entire variable domain, with the rest obtained from reference TRBV9 and TRBJ2-7, is as follows: DSGVTQTPKHLITATGQRVTLRCSPRSGDLSVYWYQQSLDQGLQFLIQYYNGEERAKGNILERFSAQQFPDLHSELNLSSLELGDSALYFCASSPSGLSTSYEQYFGPGTRLTVT.

This clonotype was recorded at least ten times. The gene calls are TRBV6-5 and TRBJ2-7; no reliable D call. V shed 2 bases and J shed 1 base, with 12 bases lying between them. This CDR3 contains 15 residues. Germline loops: CDR1 MNHEY, CDR2 SVGAGI. The CDR3 loop reads CASSYSQHSSYEQYF. DNA of the CDR3: TGTGCCAGCAGTTACAGCCAGCACAGTTCCTACGAGCAGTACTTC.

In its sample, this clonotype was seen many times. The chain combines TRBV20-1 with TRBJ2-2; 8 bases map to TRBD1. Germline CDR1 and CDR2: DFQATT and SNEGSKA (reference sequence). The CDR3 length is 16 residues. V trimming: 3 bases; J trimming: 1 base; junction bases outside the gene matches: 7. In nucleotides, the CDR3 is TGCAGTGCTAGGGGACAGGCCCCAATGAACACCGGGGAGCTGTTTTTT. This sequence encodes CSARGQAPMNTGELFF.

Points on this clonotype: A much larger clone lies one base from this, so it may be a read error. Without the conserved terminal phenylalanine or tryptophan, this CDR3 likely stems from a read error. This chain joins TRBV7-2 and TRBJ1-1, with no clear D. Germline-derived CDR1 and CDR2 are SGHTA and FQGNSA. This CDR3 has 11 residues. Trimming pared 6 bases from V and 3 bases from J, leaving 5 bases between. CDR3 in DNA: TGTGCCAGCAGAGTTTACACTGAAGCTTTCCTT. Amino acids: CASRVYTEAFL.

This clonotype was observed many times. V usage is TRBV9 and J usage is TRBJ1-1; D is possibly TRBD1 (5 bases). The V end was cut by 7 bases, the J end by 1 base, with 8 bases between. Germline-derived CDR1 and CDR2 are SGDLS and YYNGEE. The CDR3 length is 12 residues. The CDR3 sequence: CASAGQNTEAFF. DNA of the CDR3: TGTGCCAGCGCGGGGCAGAACACTGAAGCTTTCTTT.

This clonotype has ten or more counts. The DNA of the CDR3 is TGTGCCAGCAGTGATCGGGGGATTTCTAGCACAGATACGCAGTATTTT. It yields the protein CASSDRGISSTDTQYF. The chain recombines TRBV6-1 with TRBJ2-3, with D tentatively TRBD2 (6 bases). Germline assignment: CDR1 MNHNS and CDR2 SASEGT. The length of the CDR3 is 16 residues. Trimming shortened V by 3 bases and J by 0 bases, and 13 bases separated the two germline ends.

This clonotype was seen repeatedly, ten times or more. V gene TRBV28 combines with J gene TRBJ1-1; no definite D call. Trimming removed 8 bases at V and 1 base at J, with 14 bases between. In germline, CDR1 is MDHEN, CDR2 SYDVKM. The CDR3 runs 14 residues. DNA of the CDR3: TGTGCCAGCCGGACTACAGCGACGAACACTGAAGCTTTCTTT. Translation gives CASRTTATNTEAFF.

This chain uses TRBV14 with TRBJ2-7; 7 bases align to TRBD2. The J segment lost 5 bases and the V segment lost 4 bases, leaving 14 bases of the junction unmatched. The germline V gene has CDR1 SGHDN and CDR2 FVKESK. This CDR3 is 16 amino acids long. The CDR3 nucleotides read TGTGCCAGCAGCCCTAAGGGACTATTCGGGGGTCACGAGCAGTACTTC. Protein: CASSPKGLFGGHEQYF.

The chain recombines TRBV28 with TRBJ2-1; D not resolved. Germline V gene sequence: CDR1 MDHEN, CDR2 SYDVKM. The CDR3 consists of 14 residues. CDR3 amino acids: CVSSLGLEYNEQFF. The DNA for the CDR3 is TGTGTCAGTAGTTTAGGGCTAGAATACAATGAGCAGTTCTTC.

The chain has TRBV4-3 and TRBJ2-1, with D perhaps TRBD2 (6 bases). The germline V gene encodes CDR1 LGHNA and CDR2 YSLEER. The CDR3 is 19 residues long. V gave up 1 base and J gave up 0 bases, with 19 bases separating them. The CDR3 reads CASSQVLSSVPSSYNEQFF. The CDR3 coding sequence is TGCGCCAGCAGCCAAGTTTTGTCTAGCGTCCCAAGCTCCTACAATGAGCAGTTCTTC.

The chain joins TRBV6-5 to TRBJ2-3, with D possibly being TRBD1 (5 bases). Trimming pared 4 bases from V and 6 bases from J, leaving 11 bases between. This CDR3 region has 13 residues. CDR1 and CDR2 (germline): MNHEY, SVGAGI. CDR3 sequence (DNA): TGTGCCAGCAGTTCAGGGATTGAGGATACGCAGTATTTT. Translating gives CASSSGIEDTQYF.

This clonotype was picked up a small number of times. This chain uses TRBV4-1 with TRBJ2-7; no firm D call. This CDR3 has 13 amino acids. The V gene's germline CDR1 is MGHRA and CDR2 YSYEKL. The V gene lost 2 bases and the J gene lost 7 bases, with 12 bases spanning the gap. The CDR3 sequence: CASSQQIMEEQYF. In DNA form, the CDR3 reads TGCGCCAGCAGCCAACAGATTATGGAGGAGCAGTACTTC.